The 27 T cell receptor beta chains below come from one sample, sequenced in a study of blood T cell repertoires in COVID-19. Using immunoSEQ multiplex PCR, the repertoire was profiled, and TCRdb retains in-frame clones only, with some absent. The sample contains 150,000 or so clones, about 83% of which appear only once. Sequenced: peripheral blood. These TCRs come from a human donor in a cohort sampled during active COVID-19.

The genes are TRBV6-2 or TRBV6-3 and TRBJ2-5; D might be TRBD2 (6 bases). The CDR3 is made up of 15 amino acids. Per germline, CDR1 MNHEY and CDR2 SVGEGT. V lost 0 bases and J 9 bases, leaving 17 bases between the germline ends. In DNA form, the CDR3 reads TGTGCCAGCAGTTACTCGGGACTCCCTTCGATGGCCCAGTACTTC. Encoded protein: CASSYSGLPSMAQYF.

The J gene is TRBJ2-7, the V gene TRBV19; 10 bases line up with TRBD2. This CDR3 has 16 residues. V lost 6 bases, J lost 6 bases, and 14 bases stayed unmatched. CDR1 and CDR2 from the germline V gene are LNHDA and SQIVND (reference sequence). CDR3: CASRARSGRARGEQYF. CDR3 coding DNA: TGTGCCAGTAGAGCGAGAAGCGGGAGGGCCAGAGGCGAGCAGTACTTC. The full variable domain, its missing parts supplied by reference TRBV19 and TRBJ2-7, is DGGITQSPKYLFRKEGQNVTLSCEQNLNHDAMYWYRQDPGQGLRLIYYSQIVNDFQKGDIAEGYSVSREKKESFPLTVTSAQKNPTAFYLCASRARSGRARGEQYFGPGTRLTVT.

Written as DNA, the CDR3 is TGTGCCAGTAGCGCGACACGGGGAAACAATCAGCCCCAGCATTTT. Residues: CASSATRGNNQPQHF. This chain links TRBV19 with TRBJ1-5; D remains unclear. The V end lost 6 bases, the J end lost 3 bases, and 15 bases lay between the germline ends. The germline V gene encodes CDR1 LNHDA and CDR2 SQIVND (reference sequence). The CDR3 covers 15 residues.

This chain joins TRBV9 and TRBJ2-7; D is unclear. Germline lookup yields CDR1 SGDLS and CDR2 YYNGEE. The CDR3 runs to 13 residues. V dropped 0 bases and J dropped 6 bases, with 10 bases sitting between them. CDR3 protein: CASSVDKFSEQYF. CDR3 sequence (DNA): TGTGCCAGCAGCGTAGACAAGTTCTCCGAGCAGTACTTC.

J is TRBJ2-3 and V is TRBV20-1; 12 nucleotides line up with TRBD2. The ends lost 3 bases at V and 3 bases at J; junction bases unmatched: 19. Germline loops: CDR1 DFQATT, CDR2 SNEGSKA (reference sequence). CDR3 length: 20 amino acids. The CDR3 bases are TGCAGTGCTAGTCCCCTCGGACTAGCGGGAACTACTAGGGGAACAGATACGCAGTATTTT. Its protein product is CSASPLGLAGTTRGTDTQYF.

This clone was counted a few times. This sequence joins TRBV19 and TRBJ2-1, with D uncertain. Trimming took off 3 bases at V and 3 bases at J, with 9 bases between the two ends. The germline V gene encodes CDR1 LNHDA and CDR2 SQIVND (reference sequence). CDR3 length: 14 amino acids. This chain's CDR3 is CASSIPGDYNEQFF. The CDR3 DNA reads TGTGCCAGTAGTATCCCAGGTGACTACAATGAGCAGTTCTTC.

The V and J genes are TRBV19 and TRBJ2-3, with 12 bases lining up with TRBD2. Per germline, CDR1 LNHDA and CDR2 SQIVND (reference sequence). The junction had 5 bases not matched to a gene; V was cut back by 6 bases and J by 4 bases. This CDR3 is built from 15 residues. CDR3 loop: CASSRLAGEPDTQYF. In DNA, the CDR3 is TGTGCCAGTAGCCGACTAGCGGGAGAGCCAGATACGCAGTATTTT.

V and J are TRBV6-4 and TRBJ2-1; 10 nucleotides agree with TRBD2. The V gene's germline CDR1 is MRHNA and CDR2 SNTAGT. The CDR3 runs 16 residues. The trim removed 5 bases at V and 4 bases at J, leaving 8 bases unmatched. The CDR3 loop is CASSPLTSGTYNEQFF. CDR3 sequence (DNA): TGTGCCAGCAGTCCATTAACTAGCGGGACATACAATGAGCAGTTCTTC.

The rearrangement joins TRBV7-3 to TRBJ2-1; the D is unclear. The CDR3 runs to 15 residues. Trimming took off 5 bases at V and 6 bases at J, with 17 bases between the two ends. Germline CDR1 is SGHTA and CDR2 is FQGTGA. The CDR3 DNA follows: TGTGCCAGCAGCCTTCAGGTGTTCCCACCCAATGAGCAGTTCTTC. It yields the protein CASSLQVFPPNEQFF.

The chain uses TRBV18 and TRBJ1-1; possibly TRBD1 for D (6 bases). This CDR3 has 14 amino acids. V was trimmed by 1 base and J by 3 bases, leaving 9 bases between them. Per the germline V gene, CDR1 is KGHSH and CDR2 is LQKENI. CDR3 residues: CASSPRNRDTEAFF. The CDR3 DNA sequence: TGTGCCAGCTCACCACGGAACAGGGACACTGAAGCTTTCTTT.

The chain couples TRBV3-1 (or the pseudogene TRBV3-2) to TRBJ2-1, with TRBD2 matching 8 bases. Germline CDR1 is LGHDT and CDR2 is YNNKEL (reference sequence). V shed 1 base and J 8 bases; nucleotides not matched to a gene: 13. The CDR3 totals 17 residues. The CDR3 sequence is CASSQGRFSGIDYEQFF. In DNA, the CDR3 is TGTGCCAGCAGCCAAGGGCGGTTTAGCGGGATTGATTATGAGCAGTTCTTC.

This clone came up once. The rearrangement uses TRBV7-9 and TRBJ1-2; the match to TRBD1 covers 8 bases. CDR3 length equals 14 residues. Germline lookup yields CDR1 SEHNR and CDR2 FQNEAQ (reference sequence). V shed 6 bases, J shed 4 bases, and the junction held 7 bases outside the gene matches. CDR3 nucleotides: TGTGCCAGCAGTGGACAGGGAAGGAGCTATGGCTACACCTTC. Translated: CASSGQGRSYGYTF.

This clone has a handful of counts. The rearrangement joins TRBV9 to TRBJ1-6, with D perhaps TRBD1 (5 bases). This CDR3 has 17 residues. V was pared by 0 bases and J by 9 bases, with 19 bases between. Germline V gives CDR1 SGDLS, CDR2 YYNGEE. The CDR3 DNA sequence: TGTGCCAGCAGCGTAGCGGCGGTAGGGGTGACCTCTTCACCCCTCCACTTT. Translation gives CASSVAAVGVTSSPLHF.

This clone was observed a handful of times. The gene calls are TRBV7-3 and TRBJ2-1, with 10 bases lining up with TRBD2. The CDR3 extends over 15 amino acids. CDR1 and CDR2 from the germline V gene are SGHTA and FQGTGA. V lost 8 bases and J lost 3; bases outside the gene matches: 7. In DNA, the CDR3 is TGTGCCAGCGGATTAGCGGGAGGAGGCTACAATGAGCAGTTCTTC. Encoded protein: CASGLAGGGYNEQFF.

The V and J genes are TRBV7-8 and TRBJ1-3; TRBD1 matches at 7 bases. Germline lookup yields CDR1 SGHVS and CDR2 FQNEAQ. The CDR3 is 15 residues long. V shed 3 bases, J shed 0 bases, and the junction held 2 bases outside the gene matches. CDR3 nucleotides: TGTGCCAGCAGCTTGCGGACAGGCTCTGGAAACACCATATATTTT. Its translation is CASSLRTGSGNTIYF.

The J gene is TRBJ1-1, the V gene TRBV7-9; 8 nucleotides agree with TRBD1. V lost 2 bases and J lost 4; bases outside the gene matches: 3. Germline-derived CDR1 and CDR2 are SEHNR and FQNEAQ (reference sequence). The length of the CDR3 is 14 residues. The CDR3 is CASSLLQGVTEAFF. The DNA of the CDR3 is TGTGCCAGCAGCTTACTACAGGGGGTCACTGAAGCTTTCTTT.

This clone has a handful of counts. The rearrangement uses TRBV6-5 and TRBJ1-5; TRBD1 is a possible D gene (5 bases). This CDR3 comprises 14 residues. The ends were cut back, 10 bases at V and 3 bases at J, with 16 bases in the middle. CDR1 and CDR2 (germline): MNHEY, SVGAGI. CDR3 nucleotides: TGTGCCACCGCCCGGGGGACCCTCAATCAGCCCCAGCATTTT. This sequence encodes CATARGTLNQPQHF.

The chain uses TRBV29-1 and TRBJ1-1; maybe TRBD1 (5 bases). CDR1 and CDR2 (germline): SQVTM, ANQGSEA. The CDR3 is 14 residues long. V was trimmed by 7 bases and J by 0 bases, leaving 15 bases between them. DNA of the CDR3: TGCAGCGCATTCGGGCAGGGTATGAACACTGAAGCTTTCTTT. Translating it yields CSAFGQGMNTEAFF.

The rearrangement uses TRBV12-5 and TRBJ2-7; a possible D gene is TRBD1 (5 bases). Between the trimmed V and J ends, which lost 3 bases and 4 bases, there was a span of 10 bases. CDR3 length: 13 amino acids. In germline, CDR1 is LGHNT, CDR2 FRNRAP. CDR3 bases: TGTGCTAGTGGTTTTGATCAGGGTTACGAGCAGTACTTC. This sequence encodes CASGFDQGYEQYF. The full variable domain, completed using reference TRBV12-5 and TRBJ2-7, is DARVTQTPRHKVTEMGQEVTMRCQPILGHNTVFWYRQTMMQGLELLAYFRNRAPLDDSGMPKDRFSAEMPDATLATLKIQPSEPRDSAVYFCASGFDQGYEQYFGPGTRLTVT.

This chain uses TRBV6-4 with TRBJ2-2; 8 bases agree with TRBD1. After removal of 2 bases from V and 4 bases from J, the junction contained 6 bases not matched to a gene. From germline, CDR1 is MRHNA and CDR2 SNTAGT. This CDR3 has 16 amino acids. The CDR3 protein is CASSDAAGGITGELFF. In DNA form, the CDR3 reads TGTGCCAGCAGTGACGCGGCAGGGGGCATCACCGGGGAGCTGTTTTTT.

The rearrangement links TRBV4-2 to TRBJ2-1; perhaps TRBD2 as D (6 bases). The CDR3 is 19 residues long. Trimming removed 0 bases from V and 7 bases from J, with 25 bases in between. Germline V gene data show CDR1 as LGHNA and CDR2 as YNFKEQ. The CDR3 loop reads CASSQDPQRVVGWANEQFF. The DNA of the CDR3 is TGTGCCAGCAGCCAAGATCCCCAGCGGGTCGTAGGGTGGGCGAATGAGCAGTTCTTC.

This chain joins TRBV30 and TRBJ1-3; D not resolved. V was clipped by 5 bases and J by 2 bases, with 10 bases between them. Germline CDR1 is GTSNPN and CDR2 is SVGIG (reference sequence). This CDR3 comprises 13 residues. The CDR3 coding sequence is TGTGCCTGGCGTCCGGGAACTGGAAACACCATATATTTT. As protein: CAWRPGTGNTIYF.

V and J are TRBV5-6 and TRBJ2-7, with unresolved D. CDR3 length equals 14 residues. The V gene's germline CDR1 is SGHDT and CDR2 YYEEEE. The germline V and J ends were trimmed by 0 bases and 3 bases, with 10 bases remaining between them. The CDR3 coding sequence is TGTGCCAGCAGCTTGGGAGGTGACTTCTACGAGCAGTACTTC. Residues: CASSLGGDFYEQYF. The whole variable domain, remainder taken from reference TRBV5-6 and TRBJ2-7, is DAGVTQSPTHLIKTRGQQVTLRCSPKSGHDTVSWYQQALGQGPQFIFQYYEEEERQRGNFPDRFSGHQFPNYSSELNVNALLLGDSALYLCASSLGGDFYEQYFGPGTRLTVT.

The chain is built from TRBV3-1 (or the pseudogene TRBV3-2) and TRBJ1-4; no clear D. The CDR3 is made up of 15 amino acids. Looked up from germline, CDR1 is LGHDT and CDR2 is YNNKEL (reference sequence). The V end was cut by 5 bases, the J end by 0 bases, with 10 bases between. The DNA for the CDR3 is TGTGCCAGCAGCGCAGCGGGTTCAACTAATGAAAAACTGTTTTTT. Translating it yields CASSAAGSTNEKLFF.

The rearrangement joins TRBV11-2 to TRBJ2-5; D is unclear. This CDR3 is built from 14 residues. The V gene lost 2 bases and the J gene lost 1 base, with 8 bases spanning the gap. Germline CDR1 reads SGHAT; CDR2 reads FQNNGV. The CDR3 protein is CASSLSSGQETQYF. The CDR3 DNA sequence: TGTGCCAGCAGCTTATCGAGTGGCCAAGAGACCCAGTACTTC.

This chain links TRBV19 with TRBJ2-5, with 10 nucleotides matching TRBD1. The V gene's germline CDR1 is LNHDA and CDR2 SQIVND (reference sequence). Trimming took 5 bases from V and 2 from J; bases not matched to a gene: 5. The CDR3 runs 15 residues. The CDR3: CASSVDRGGQETQYF. Here the CDR3 DNA reads TGTGCCAGTAGTGTGGACAGGGGGGGTCAAGAGACCCAGTACTTC.

The rearrangement links TRBV21-1 to TRBJ1-2. TRBV21-1 is deemed a pseudogene. The CDR3 runs to 15 residues. The CDR3 here is CASSMFEGANYGYTF. The DNA of the CDR3 is TGTGCCAGCAGCATGTTCGAGGGAGCTAACTATGGCTACACCTTC.